A selection of T cell receptor beta chains follows, all from one sample in a study of T cells expressing NK-cell markers. TCRdb reprocessed the 5' RACE reads and keeps a single row for each CDR3 protein, giving no DNA. The ten most abundant clones cover 1.4% of a sample with about 460,000 distinct CDR3 sequences. Sequencing was performed on blood T cells: a sorted CD56 or NKG2C T cell subset, CD4+ or CD8+ T cells, or bulk PBMC T cells (not recorded which). Every receptor here comes from a woman aged 45-65 years in good health. Each CDR3 is given with its conserved first and last residue. Fields, in order: J gene, V gene, CDR3 protein.

>TRBJ2-1|TRBV11-3
CASSPGSGGYNEQFF
>TRBJ2-1|TRBV9
CASSAEGLYNEQFF
>TRBJ1-2|TRBV7-9
CASSPDRGSFYGYTF
>TRBJ2-5|TRBV11-1
CASRRQTGDQETQYF
>TRBJ2-4|TRBV11-3
CASSLFTGVAKNIQYF
>TRBJ1-1|TRBV20-1
CSASYLGEAFF
>TRBJ2-1|TRBV30
CAWSPSYKEQFF
>TRBJ1-2|TRBV11-3
CASAPGQSYGYTF
>TRBJ2-3|TRBV6-6
CASIRGKSTDTQYF
>TRBJ2-1|TRBV12-3/TRBV12-4
CASILGSGEGNEQFF
>TRBJ1-1|TRBV5-1
CASSSKTGASEAFF
>TRBJ2-3|TRBV6-1
CASRRTSGFSDTQYF
>TRBJ1-4|TRBV19
CASSAARLRLVNEKLFF
>TRBJ2-7|TRBV5-1
CASSLVRSNSYEQYF
>TRBJ2-1|TRBV20-1
CSARSSGKTYNEQFF
>TRBJ1-5|TRBV10-3
CASSIDSFYQPQHF
>TRBJ2-1|TRBV11-3
CASGNLRGNEQFF
>TRBJ1-5|TRBV4-1
CASSPDWNSNQPQHF
>TRBJ2-3|TRBV10-3
CAISVGLAGGDTQYF
>TRBJ2-1|TRBV5-1
CASSGGLGDNEQFF
>TRBJ2-7|TRBV6-1
CASSEVVAYEQYF
>TRBJ1-4|TRBV3-1
CASSRTRPTNEKLFF
>TRBJ2-7|TRBV12-3/TRBV12-4
CASRPSGEGPGEQYF
>TRBJ2-4|TRBV7-9
CASSYQLAAKNIQYF
>TRBJ2-1|TRBV27
CASSLLGGNTYNEQFF
>TRBJ2-3|TRBV6-5
CASTLMGGSTDTQYF
>TRBJ1-2|TRBV24-1
CATSDTGQINYGYTF
>TRBJ2-1|TRBV10-1
CASSLAGGGREQFF
>TRBJ1-2|TRBV20-1
CSARPPDRGKGYTF
>TRBJ2-5|TRBV5-1
CASSPRTSLETQYF
>TRBJ2-5|TRBV3-1
CASSPLAVGETQYF
>TRBJ2-2|TRBV6-2/TRBV6-3
CASSYSQAGELFF
>TRBJ2-7|TRBV20-1
CSASIWNPYEQYF
>TRBJ2-7|TRBV11-2
CASSRGGGLDEQYF
>TRBJ2-3|TRBV7-9
CASSIFLSGTQYF
>TRBJ2-3|TRBV29-1
CSVVGRGWADTQYF
>TRBJ2-3|TRBV6-1
CASSEIVGLAGGPGQYF
>TRBJ2-2|TRBV5-1
CASSLWIGTSGPGELFF
>TRBJ2-3|TRBV28
CASSFEGLSTDTQYF
>TRBJ2-2|TRBV7-6
CASSLGPPTSGRGPGELFF
>TRBJ2-3|TRBV27
CASSLNGRTDTQYF